What follows are 29 T cell receptor beta chains derived from one specimen sequenced in a study of human T cells and chemical hapten exposure. Each CDR3 protein is one row after TCRdb ran MiXCR on the RACE reads. The repertoire holds about 120,000 distinct CDR3 sequences, with around an eighth as singletons. Specified time point: pre-sensitization, week 0. Treatment specified: therapeutic diphenylcyclopropenone sensitization with weekly scalp DPC. Source: whole blood, taken in connection with sensitization to the hapten diphenylcyclopropenone (DPC). Receptor source: a woman aged 18-29 years with alopecia areata. Some clones in this sample may be carry-over from other donors' samples.

This clonotype was counted between two and nine times. The CDR3 spells CASRQGAYNEQFF. Here the CDR3 DNA reads TGTGCCAGCAGGCAGGGGGCTTACAATGAGCAGTTCTTC. This sequence joins TRBV28 and TRBJ2-1, with 8 bases aligning to TRBD1. V lost 6 bases and J lost 4; bases outside the gene matches: 2. Germline V gives CDR1 MDHEN, CDR2 SYDVKM. The CDR3 sequence is 13 residues long.

The J gene is TRBJ2-2, the V gene TRBV7-8; perhaps TRBD1 as D (6 bases). The V and J ends lost 4 bases and 6 bases respectively, with 9 bases between them. The CDR3 extends over 13 amino acids. Looked up from germline, CDR1 is SGHVS and CDR2 is FQNEAQ. The CDR3 sequence: CASSWDMAGELFF. CDR3 nucleotides: TGTGCCAGCAGCTGGGACATGGCCGGGGAGCTGTTTTTT.

The chain carries TRBV4-1 and TRBJ2-1, with TRBD1 identical over 12 bases. The trim removed 6 bases at V and 7 bases at J, leaving 7 bases unmatched. CDR3 length: 15 amino acids. Germline CDR1 is MGHRA and CDR2 is YSYEKL. CDR3 protein: CASRAGTGGSNEQFF. CDR3 coding DNA: TGCGCCAGCAGAGCAGGGACAGGGGGCTCGAATGAGCAGTTCTTC.

The chain joins TRBV29-1 to TRBJ1-1, with a tentative D call TRBD1 (6 bases). The CDR3 totals 13 residues. CDR1 SQVTM and CDR2 ANQGSEA come from the germline V gene. Trimming pared 1 base from V and 4 bases from J, leaving 10 bases between. This chain's CDR3 is CSVEAQGTTEAFF. CDR3 DNA: TGCAGCGTTGAAGCCCAGGGGACCACTGAAGCTTTCTTT.

This clonotype was recorded many times. The chain carries TRBV15 and TRBJ2-2; possible D gene TRBD2, 5 bases. This CDR3 has 18 amino acids. Trimming took off 0 bases at V and 1 base at J, with 15 bases between the two ends. The germline V gene encodes CDR1 LNHNV and CDR2 YYDKDF (reference sequence). The CDR3 sequence: CATSRDVIVAGNTGELFF. Here the CDR3 DNA reads TGTGCCACCAGCAGAGATGTGATAGTTGCGGGGAACACCGGGGAGCTGTTTTTT.

The chain has TRBV28 and TRBJ2-5, with D unresolved. CDR3 length: 10 residues. The V gene lost 10 bases and the J gene lost 5 bases, with 8 bases spanning the gap. CDR1 is MDHEN, CDR2 SYDVKM, per germline. The CDR3 region is CATRKETQYF. The CDR3 DNA sequence: TGTGCCACCCGAAAGGAGACCCAGTACTTC. Full variable domain (outside the CDR3, taken from reference TRBV28 and TRBJ2-5): DVKVTQSSRYLVKRTGEKVFLECVQDMDHENMFWYRQDPGLGLRLIYFSYDVKMKEKGDIPEGYSVSREKKERFSLILESASTNQTSMYLCATRKETQYFGPGTRLLVL.

There are many counts of this clonotype. CDR3 sequence: CASSLRSVVYGYTF. In DNA form, the CDR3 reads TGTGCCAGCAGCCTACGGAGTGTCGTCTATGGCTACACCTTC. V and J are TRBV13 and TRBJ1-2; no definite D call. Germline CDR1 reads PRHDT; CDR2 reads FYEKMQ (reference sequence). Trimming removed 5 bases at V and 4 bases at J, with 14 bases between. The CDR3 is made up of 14 amino acids.

The chain links TRBV6-1 to TRBJ2-7; D possibly matches TRBD1 or TRBD2 (5 bases each). CDR3 length: 12 residues. The V end was cut by 6 bases, the J end by 5 bases, with 11 bases between. The germline V gene has CDR1 MNHNS and CDR2 SASEGT. CDR3 sequence (DNA): TGTGCCAGCAGGCGACGGGGCAACGAGCAGTACTTC. Its translation: CASRRRGNEQYF.

This clonotype appeared a few times. This chain uses TRBV20-1 with TRBJ1-5; unclear D gene. The CDR3 contains 13 residues. Germline CDR1 and CDR2: DFQATT and SNEGSKA (reference sequence). V gave up 6 bases and J gave up 1 base, with 10 bases separating them. The CDR3 protein is CSAPEGSNQPQHF. DNA for the CDR3: TGCAGTGCGCCCGAGGGCAGCAATCAGCCCCAGCATTTT.

V is TRBV6-2 or TRBV6-3 and J is TRBJ2-3, with a weak D call TRBD2 (7 bases). This CDR3 spans 16 amino acids. In germline, CDR1 is MNHEY, CDR2 SVGEGT. V gave up 7 bases and J gave up 2 bases, with 19 bases separating them. CDR3 sequence (DNA): TGTGCCAGCATACCCAACGCGGGGGCCATCACAGATACGCAGTATTTT. It encodes CASIPNAGAITDTQYF.

This clonotype was counted many times. DNA of the CDR3: TGTGCCAGCAGTTCAGTGGCCAAGGAGCCCCAGCATTTT. Encoded protein: CASSSVAKEPQHF. V usage is TRBV28 and J usage is TRBJ1-5; D is undetermined. This CDR3 contains 13 residues. In germline, CDR1 is MDHEN, CDR2 SYDVKM. The ends were cut back, 4 bases at V and 8 bases at J, with 12 bases in the middle. The whole variable domain, remainder taken from reference TRBV28 and TRBJ1-5, is DVKVTQSSRYLVKRTGEKVFLECVQDMDHENMFWYRQDPGLGLRLIYFSYDVKMKEKGDIPEGYSVSREKKERFSLILESASTNQTSMYLCASSSVAKEPQHFGDGTRLSIL.

The rearrangement joins TRBV20-1 to TRBJ2-7; D may be TRBD1 or TRBD2 (5 bases each). The CDR3 spans 14 residues. Germline V gene data show CDR1 as DFQATT and CDR2 as SNEGSKA (reference sequence). Trimming cost V 6 bases and J 0 bases, with 15 bases left between them. CDR3 in DNA: TGCAGTGCGTCGGGACCCAGGAGCTCCTACGAGCAGTACTTC. This encodes CSASGPRSSYEQYF.

This clonotype was observed a few times. The chain is built from TRBV7-2 and TRBJ2-7; D tentatively reads TRBD1 or TRBD2 (6 bases each). Germline V gene data show CDR1 as SGHTA and CDR2 as FQGNSA. The CDR3 spans 13 residues. V lost 5 bases, J lost 1 base, and 9 bases lay in between. The CDR3 here is CASSRGPSYEQYF. The CDR3, as DNA: TGTGCCAGCAGCCGGGGGCCTTCCTACGAGCAGTACTTC.

The V gene is TRBV5-4, the J gene TRBJ1-2, with TRBD1 as a possible D gene (6 bases). Per the germline V gene, CDR1 is SGHNT and CDR2 is YYREEE (reference sequence). V was shortened by 4 bases and J by 1 base, with 14 bases between the two germline ends. This CDR3 contains 15 residues. The CDR3 DNA reads as TGTGCCAGCAGCGCTATGCTACAGGGTAACTATGGCTACACCTTC. Protein product: CASSAMLQGNYGYTF.

In its sample, this clonotype was seen a few times. The gene calls are TRBV20-1 and TRBJ2-1; tentative D call: TRBD2 (7 bases). With 3 bases removed from V and 8 bases from J, the gap between germline ends came to 14 bases. The CDR3 loop spans 13 amino acids. CDR1 is DFQATT and CDR2 is SNEGSKA in the germline V gene (reference sequence). CDR3 residues: CSARRGHRDEQFF. The CDR3 nucleotides read TGCAGTGCTAGGCGGGGGCACAGGGATGAGCAGTTCTTC.

This clonotype has just a few counts. The V gene is TRBV2, the J gene TRBJ2-7; D not resolved. The length of the CDR3 is 11 residues. Germline lookup yields CDR1 SNHLY and CDR2 FYNNEI. Trimming removed 6 bases at V and 1 base at J, with 4 bases between. CDR3 in amino acids: CASRESYEQYF. The CDR3 DNA is TGTGCCAGCAGGGAGTCCTACGAGCAGTACTTC.

Concerning this clonotype: A much larger clonotype is one base distant, so this may be a read error. The J gene is TRBJ2-5, the V gene TRBV7-7; a weak D match, TRBD1 (6 bases). This CDR3 has 14 residues. The germline V gene has CDR1 SSHAT and CDR2 FNYEAQ (reference sequence). V gave up 3 bases and J gave up 5 bases, with 13 bases separating them. CDR3 coding DNA: TGTGCCAGCAGCTTTAGTCAGGGGAAGGAGACCCAGTACTTC. Its translation: CASSFSQGKETQYF. Looking up the rest from reference TRBV7-7 and TRBJ2-5 gives the full variable domain: GAGVSQSPRYKVTKRGQDVTLRCDPISSHATLYWYQQALGQGPEFLTYFNYEAQPDKSGLPSDRFSAERPEGSISTLTIQRTEQRDSAMYRCASSFSQGKETQYFGPGTRLLVL.

This clonotype was seen a handful of times. The J gene is TRBJ1-1, the V gene TRBV6-5, with TRBD1 matching 11 bases. CDR3 length: 17 residues. The J segment lost 0 bases and the V segment lost 6 bases, leaving 9 bases of the junction unmatched. The V gene's germline CDR1 is MNHEY and CDR2 SVGAGI. CDR3 in DNA: TGTGCCAGCAGCCCGGGGACAGGGGGAATCATGAACACTGAAGCTTTCTTT. Encoded protein: CASSPGTGGIMNTEAFF.

This clonotype was seen ten or more times. This chain uses TRBV9 with TRBJ2-7, with a weak D call TRBD1 (6 bases). V was cut by 7 bases and J by 0 bases, with 11 bases left in between. Germline V lookup: CDR1 SGDLS, CDR2 YYNGEE. The CDR3 is made up of 13 amino acids. CDR3 bases: TGTGCCAGCGCTTACAGGGACTCCTACGAGCAGTACTTC. This sequence encodes CASAYRDSYEQYF.

This clonotype was counted only a few times. The chain links TRBV7-2 to TRBJ1-3; tentative D call: TRBD1 (5 bases). Trimming stripped 0 bases from V and 2 bases from J, with 8 bases between. CDR3 length: 15 residues. Germline V CDR1 and CDR2: SGHTA, FQGNSA. The CDR3: CASSLATGAGNTIYF. The CDR3 region has the DNA TGTGCCAGCAGCTTAGCCACAGGAGCTGGAAACACCATATATTTT.

This clonotype was counted a few times. The V gene is TRBV29-1, the J gene TRBJ2-3; no clear D gene. Germline lookup yields CDR1 SQVTM and CDR2 ANQGSEA. Between the trimmed V and J ends, which lost 2 bases and 0 bases, there was a span of 12 bases. The length of the CDR3 is 15 residues. The DNA for the CDR3 is TGCAGCGTTGAATCCGCCCGGGCTAGCACAGATACGCAGTATTTT. It specifies CSVESARASTDTQYF.

In its sample, this clonotype was seen many times. J is TRBJ1-5 and V is TRBV29-1; D unclear. Germline loops: CDR1 SQVTM, CDR2 ANQGSEA. Trimming cost V 5 bases and J 1 base, with 9 bases left between them. This CDR3 comprises 13 residues. Written as DNA, the CDR3 is TGCAGCGTTACTATCTCCAGCAATCAGCCCCAGCATTTT. Translation: CSVTISSNQPQHF.

J is TRBJ2-6 and V is TRBV18, with D uncertain. V shed 0 bases and J shed 2 bases, with 11 bases lying between them. The germline V gene has CDR1 KGHSH and CDR2 LQKENI. This CDR3 is 17 amino acids long. The CDR3, as DNA: TGTGCCAGCTCACCACCTCCTACTCCTACTGGGGCCAACGTCCTGACTTTC. It encodes CASSPPPTPTGANVLTF.

The V and J genes are TRBV20-1 and TRBJ2-1; 14 bases line up with TRBD2. The CDR3 has 17 residues. V lost 1 base, J lost 6 bases, and 8 bases stayed unmatched. Germline V gene sequence: CDR1 DFQATT, CDR2 SNEGSKA (reference sequence). The CDR3 sequence: CSARGGLAGVNLNEQFF. DNA for the CDR3: TGCAGTGCTAGAGGGGGACTAGCGGGGGTCAACCTCAATGAGCAGTTCTTC.

The chain has TRBV10-3 and TRBJ1-1, with 7 bases aligning to TRBD1. This CDR3 is built from 15 residues. The germline V gene has CDR1 ENHRY and CDR2 SYGVKD. Germline trimming cut 6 bases from V and 4 bases from J; bases unmatched to any gene: 11. The CDR3 DNA reads as TGTGCCATCAGCCTCGGCCAGGGGGGAATCACTGAAGCTTTCTTT. It encodes CAISLGQGGITEAFF.

This clonotype has a count of ten or more. V usage is TRBV7-9 and J usage is TRBJ1-2; D remains unclear. Trimming pared 4 bases from V and 4 bases from J, leaving 10 bases between. Germline V gene lookup returns CDR1 SEHNR and CDR2 FQNEAQ (reference sequence). The length of the CDR3 is 13 residues. The CDR3 region has the DNA TGTGCCAGCAGCTCCTACAAGGCCTATGGCTACACCTTC. This sequence encodes CASSSYKAYGYTF.

V gene TRBV3-2 combines with J gene TRBJ1-2; the DNA was not compared with TRBD1, the D call given in the table. TRBV3-2 is flagged as a pseudogene. This CDR3 is built from 15 residues. The CDR3 is CASSLRTVKNYGYTF. In nucleotides, the CDR3 is TGTGCCAGCAGCCTAAGGACAGTTAAAAACTATGGCTACACCTTC.

This clonotype was detected only a few times. The V gene is TRBV25-1, the J gene TRBJ1-5; 8 bases are a match to TRBD1. Unmatched junction bases numbered 3, after V lost 4 bases and J lost 7 bases. The CDR3 spans 13 residues. Germline V lookup: CDR1 MGHDK, CDR2 SYGVNS. The CDR3 coding sequence is TGTGCCAGCAGTGGGACAGGGAGGCAGCCCCAGCATTTT. It codes for CASSGTGRQPQHF.

Here the CDR3 DNA reads TGTGCCAGCAGTTTAGATCGGCAGTATGGCTACACCTTC. Protein product: CASSLDRQYGYTF. The V and J genes are TRBV12-3 or TRBV12-4 and TRBJ1-2; D uncertain. CDR3 length equals 13 residues. With 1 base removed from V and 5 bases from J, the gap between germline ends came to 8 bases.